In this sample, the clone carrying this T cell receptor beta chain turned up a few times. As yet, its antigen is unknown. With V trimmed by 1 base and J by 0 bases, 5 bases remained unmatched. CDR1 LGHNA and CDR2 YSLEER come from the germline V gene. CDR3 size: 16 residues. The sample is drawn from a study of T-cell memory formation after mild COVID-19. Study information: The two donors had largely donor-specific TCR clusters. Study findings and constraints: Mainly CM and EM harbored the contracting CD4+ clones; mainly EMRA harbored the CD8+ ones.

Researchers used 5'RACE with constant-segment primers to make TCR alpha and TCR beta cDNA libraries that carry sample barcodes and UMIs. TCRdb passed the 5' RACE reads through MiXCR, listing each CDR3 protein once. The repertoire holds around 320,000 distinct CDR3 sequences, with 25% to 30% as singletons. J is TRBJ2-7 and V is TRBV4-3, with 8 bases lining up with TRBD2. The clonotype was recovered from an adult woman who had mild COVID-19 (a few samples of this study predate the infection). Cell type and time point are not known. Sequenced: PBMCs or a T cell subset sorted from them (not recorded which). CDR3 sequence: CASSQVAGGHSYEQYF. The CDR3 bases are TGCGCCAGCAGCCAAGTCGCGGGAGGCCACTCCTACGAGCAGTACTTC.